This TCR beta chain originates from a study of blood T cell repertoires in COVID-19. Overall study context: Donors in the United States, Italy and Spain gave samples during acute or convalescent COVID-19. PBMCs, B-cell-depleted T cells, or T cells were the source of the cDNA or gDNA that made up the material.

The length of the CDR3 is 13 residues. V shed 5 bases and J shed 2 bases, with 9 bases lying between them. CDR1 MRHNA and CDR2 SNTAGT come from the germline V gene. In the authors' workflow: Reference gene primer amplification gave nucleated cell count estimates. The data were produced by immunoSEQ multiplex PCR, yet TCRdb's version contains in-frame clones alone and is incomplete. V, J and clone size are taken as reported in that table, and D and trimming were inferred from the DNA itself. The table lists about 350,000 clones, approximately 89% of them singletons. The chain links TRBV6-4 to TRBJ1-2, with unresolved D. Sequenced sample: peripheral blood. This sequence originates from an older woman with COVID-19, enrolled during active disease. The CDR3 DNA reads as TGTGCCAGCAGTCCTTCGGTCAACTATGGCTACACCTTC. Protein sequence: CASSPSVNYGYTF.